Sequencing of this T cell receptor (beta chain) was carried out in a study of identical twins. Points from the study as a whole: Whereas memory repertoires showed no such difference, abundant cord blood beta clonotypes carried fewer insertions. Conclusions relied on cross-sectional statistical analysis, not following the same donors.

J gave up 3 bases and V 0 bases, and 7 bases lay outside the gene matches. This CDR3 is built from 19 residues. The germline V gene has CDR1 LGHNA and CDR2 YSLEER. This clonotype was detected only a few times. The antigen is unknown. TCRdb recomputed calls from the 5' RACE reads with MiXCR, one row per CDR3 protein. This repertoire shows a few hundred thousand distinct CDR3 sequences, roughly an eighth found once; its top ten account for approximately 0.98%. The data were also submitted as part of a second study, on yellow fever vaccine responses in identical twins. In that study: Twins showed a vaccine T cell response that reportedly seemed partly convergent, partly personalized.

The TCR originated in a young woman in good health. Sequencing was performed on CD4+ T cells sorted from blood. The V and J genes are TRBV4-3 and TRBJ2-1; 14 bases align to TRBD2. CDR3 coding DNA: TGCGCCAGCAGCCAAGATTCTCGGACTAGCGGGAGGAACTACAATGAGCAGTTCTTC. It specifies CASSQDSRTSGRNYNEQFF.